This TCR beta chain was observed in a study of tissue T cells after allogeneic stem cell transplantation (dated by TCRdb to 2021 to 2024). With respect to the entire study: If a tissue had multiple samples, a pathologist reviewed H&E sections so that samples with histologically apparent lymphocytes got priority for sequencing. The study profiled TCR beta repertoires in many tissues obtained from research autopsies of patients with and without GVHD, and also in mouse models of GVHD. On the human side, the study was prospective and observational, with no blinding or randomization. Here is what the overall study found, with its caveats: A small and clinically heterogeneous patient cohort was studied, and sampling depth was acknowledged as a limitation. Blood samples were not available from the non-GVHD comparator patients. Which tissue TCRs were alloreactive or antigen-specific was not determined in the study, and some of the clones might have been host cells that persisted. Not many T cell clones showed up in more than one patient, yet clustering based on motifs uncovered repertoire signatures that were shared across patients in a tissue-specific way. In both patients and mice, T cells from blood and spleen picked up only a limited part of the TCR repertoire that was detected in tissues. Within patients, how anatomically similar the tissues were was a key factor in shaping TCR repertoire composition, regardless of disease or transplant status.

This clone was recorded once. Its specific antigen is unknown. The input lacks base qualities; no much larger clone sits a single base away. Libraries were constructed by the immunoSEQ multiplex PCR assay. Adaptive Biotechnologies performed TCRbeta CDR3 sequencing at survey depth and reported CDR3 sequences, V/J genes, productive frequency, and template counts. TCR beta CDR3 regions were amplified from genomic DNA instead of RNA. The study's own analysis went as follows. Jensen-Shannon divergence was used to quantify pairwise repertoire overlap between tissues, with a value of 1 indicating complete divergence and a value of 0 indicating identical repertoires. Tissues were grouped by single-linkage agglomerative hierarchical clustering of pairwise JSD values, and the clustering results were shown as dendrograms. All patient samples were analyzed with GLIPH2 using simulation_depth 1000, kmer_min_depth 3 and cdr3_length_cutoff 8, and only groups containing more than two unique CDR3s were kept. A standardized tissue-overlap score was calculated by extrapolating Jaccard GLIPH-group overlap across patients to a standard repertoire size of 1000 clones. Linear mixed-effect models, with tissue as a fixed effect and individual as a random effect, were used to test how diversity related to clinical or experimental variables. TCRdb limited this immuneACCESS table to in-frame rearrangements with V and J called. A share of clones is missing; checked studies link under half to unresolved V genes, and the rest is unexplained. D and trimming were read from the DNA, whereas the V and J calls and clone size are those reported in that table. The sample table lists fewer than 6,500 clones, around 70% of them with a count of one. Under 30% of the sample comes from the top ten.

The germline V gene (reference sequence) specifies GTSNPN as CDR1 and SVGIG as CDR2. The cysteine opens and the phenylalanine closes a CDR3 of 14 amino acids. This entry keeps only the CDR3 DNA: 42 bases, framed from base 1. For this chain, trimming is 4 bases at the V end and 7 bases at the J end, and the number of junction bases without a gene match is 7. The time point tag for this specimen amounts to: human tissue collected at research (rapid) autopsy. Three non-HCT comparator patients with other cancers, who had at least five GI tract samples and no known GI disease at death, were retrospectively selected. After a median post-mortem interval of about 9.5 hours, autopsy tissues were collected, including GI sites from esophagus to rectum, liver, skin, and lymphoid organs such as spleen. Each autopsy specimen was bisected, with one portion flash-frozen in liquid nitrogen and the remainder formalin-fixed, and the outer muscle layers of GI specimens were removed. Genomic DNA was extracted from frozen tissues using the Mag-Bind Blood & Tissue DNA HDQ 96 Kit on a Chemagic 360 or the DNeasy Blood & Tissue Kit. Because of concern about red blood cell contamination, the extracted DNA went through further purification with the Genomic DNA Clean & Concentrator-25 kit.

The sequence was obtained from a woman aged 18-55 years with breast cancer. The V gene is TRBV30 and the J gene is TRBJ2-1; 10 middle bases align to TRBD2. Specimen: tissue from the stomach, collected at autopsy. The nucleotide sequence is given as TGTGCCTGGAAATGGGCTAGCGGGAGAAATGAGCAGTTCTTC. It codes for CAWKWASGRNEQFF.